Sequencing of this T cell receptor beta chain was carried out in a study of shared clonotypes between healthy human individuals. Background on the study: The cohort had a couple of women and three men, ages 18 to 49.

There are 15 residues in the CDR3. V was clipped by 7 bases and J by 4 bases, with 17 bases between them. Germline V gene lookup returns CDR1 SGDLS and CDR2 YYNGEE. The assay used deep level. Profiled with immunoSEQ multiplex PCR; TCRdb holds only in-frame clones, not every one. The repertoire has over 2 million clones, approximately 94% of them found once; the top ten carry 0.9% to 1.4%. CD45RO-negative, CCR7-selected cells formed the naive CD8 fraction, which excluded terminally differentiated effector memory CD45RA+ cells. Note on this clone: Antigen unknown.

Study-wide points: Researchers sampled only blood; tissue repertoires likely differ.

The sequence was collected from a man between 18 and 35 years old in good health. The chain couples TRBV9 to TRBJ2-2; D is perhaps TRBD1 (6 bases). The sample comprised naive CD8+ T cells sorted from blood. The CDR3 loop reads CASGAGQGSTGELFF. The CDR3 nucleotides read TGTGCCAGCGGGGCGGGCCAGGGGAGCACCGGGGAGCTGTTTTTT.